This TCR beta chain emerged from a study of CD8+CD57+ T cells in acquired aplastic anemia. This clonotype has a handful of counts. Germline CDR1 MNHNS, CDR2 SASEGT. This CDR3 has 14 amino acids. Trimming cost V 9 bases and J 0 bases; bases outside gene matches: 5. Genomic DNA provided the template from which TCR beta VDJ and CDR3 profiles were obtained. Via MiXCR, TCRdb re-called the reads, giving one row per CDR3 protein. Of more than 150,000 distinct CDR3 sequences in the sample, around 45% were seen once. Individuals selected for sequencing had exhibited CD8+CD57+ cell expansion on flow cytometry. Sequencing was performed on sorted CD4+, CD8+, or CD8+CD57+ T cells (not recorded which) from PBMCs. This rearrangement joins TRBV6-1 to TRBJ1-3; TRBD1 aligns across 7 bases. This receptor was identified in a human donor with aplastic anemia. The DNA of the CDR3 is TGTGCCAGTACAGGGGCCTACTCTGGAAACACCATATATTTT. Its protein is CASTGAYSGNTIYF.